This T cell receptor (beta chain) derives from a study of blood T cell repertoires in COVID-19. Germline CDR1 SQVTM, CDR2 ANQGSEA. The ends were cut back, 4 bases at V and 0 bases at J, with 10 bases in the middle. The CDR3 extends over 14 amino acids. Libraries were prepared by immunoSEQ multiplex PCR; TCRdb keeps only in-frame clonotypes and omits some of them. The sample carries fewer than 350,000 clones, approximately 90% recorded once. The sequencing sample was made of peripheral blood. This clonotype was obtained from a woman aged 25 to 39 with COVID-19, enrolled during active disease. The V and J genes are TRBV29-1 and TRBJ1-5, with D possibly TRBD1 on 5 matching bases. The CDR3 is CSVGNRGSNQPQHF. CDR3 coding DNA: TGCAGCGTTGGGAATAGGGGTAGCAATCAGCCCCAGCATTTT. The full variable domain, rest sourced from reference TRBV29-1 and TRBJ1-5, is SAVISQKPSRDICQRGTSLTIQCQVDSQVTMMFWYRQQPGQSLTLIATANQGSEATYESGFVIDKFPISRPNLTFSTLTVSNMSPEDSSIYLCSVGNRGSNQPQHFGDGTRLSIL.